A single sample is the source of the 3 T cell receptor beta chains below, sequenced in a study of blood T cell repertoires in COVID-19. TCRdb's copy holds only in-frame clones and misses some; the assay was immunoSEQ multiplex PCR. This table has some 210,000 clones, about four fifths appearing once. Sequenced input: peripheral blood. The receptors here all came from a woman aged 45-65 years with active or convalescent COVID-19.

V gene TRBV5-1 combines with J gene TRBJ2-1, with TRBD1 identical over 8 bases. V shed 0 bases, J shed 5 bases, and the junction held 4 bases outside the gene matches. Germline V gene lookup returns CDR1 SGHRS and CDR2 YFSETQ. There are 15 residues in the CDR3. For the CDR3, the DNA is TGCGCCAGCAGCTTGGGACAGGGGTTCGACAATGAGCAGTTCTTC. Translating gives CASSLGQGFDNEQFF.

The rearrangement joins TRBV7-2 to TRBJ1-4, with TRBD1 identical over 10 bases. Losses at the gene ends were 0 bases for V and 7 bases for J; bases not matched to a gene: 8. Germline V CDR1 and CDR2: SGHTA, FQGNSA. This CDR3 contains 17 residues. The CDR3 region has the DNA TGTGCCAGCAGCTTAGCCGGGGGACAGGGGTTGGGTGAAAAACTGTTTTTT. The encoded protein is CASSLAGGQGLGEKLFF.

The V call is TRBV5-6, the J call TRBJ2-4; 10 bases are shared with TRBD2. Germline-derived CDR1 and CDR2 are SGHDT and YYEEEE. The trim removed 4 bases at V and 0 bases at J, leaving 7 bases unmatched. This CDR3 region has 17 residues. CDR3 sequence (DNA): TGTGCCAGCAGCGAGATGTCTAGCGGGAGAGCCAAAAACATTCAGTACTTC. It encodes CASSEMSSGRAKNIQYF.